Below are 30 T cell receptor beta chains sequenced from a single sample in a study of cytomegalovirus exposure and HLA in healthy donors. It was with 60 Vbeta and 13 Jbeta primers that the PCR ran. Profiling relied on immunoSEQ multiplex PCR, and the TCRdb table lists in-frame clones only, not all of them. This sample has some 170,000 clones, with 60% to 80% found just once. Sequencing was carried out using PBMCs. These TCRs come from a young man in good health and CMV-seropositive.

This clone came up a few times. V gene TRBV4-1 combines with J gene TRBJ1-2; no definite D call. Trimming shortened V by 0 bases and J by 5 bases, and 10 bases separated the two germline ends. This CDR3 has 14 amino acids. Germline V gene sequence: CDR1 MGHRA, CDR2 YSYEKL. CDR3 nucleotide sequence: TGCGCCAGCAGCCAAGATGACGGCGGTTATGGCTACACCTTC. Its protein is CASSQDDGGYGYTF.

The chain combines TRBV6-6 with TRBJ2-7, with 13 bases aligning to TRBD2. Germline CDR1 MNHNY, CDR2 SVGAGI (reference sequence). V dropped 7 bases and J dropped 0; count of bases not matched to a gene: 6. The CDR3 runs 16 residues. CDR3 amino acids: CASTSGLAGISYEQYF. Here the CDR3 DNA reads TGTGCCAGCACCTCGGGACTAGCGGGGATCTCCTACGAGCAGTACTTC.

This rearrangement joins TRBV10-3 to TRBJ1-1; no reliable D call. V lost 7 bases and J lost 3, with 6 bases in between. The CDR3 consists of 11 residues. Germline V CDR1 and CDR2: ENHRY, SYGVKD. The CDR3 sequence: CAIIGDTEAFF. As DNA, the CDR3 is TGTGCCATCATCGGTGACACTGAAGCTTTCTTT.

This clone was seen more than once but under ten times. The genes are TRBV5-1 and TRBJ2-2, with D possibly TRBD1 on 5 matching bases. Germline V gives CDR1 SGHRS, CDR2 YFSETQ. The CDR3 contains 13 residues. Trimming left V 1 base short and J 4 bases short, with 5 bases between. The CDR3 region has the DNA TGCGCCAGCAGCTTGCAGGGCACCGGGGAGCTGTTTTTT. Protein product: CASSLQGTGELFF.

The chain combines TRBV29-1 with TRBJ1-6, with D tentatively TRBD1 (5 bases). The CDR3 loop spans 15 amino acids. V was trimmed by 4 bases and J by 3 bases, leaving 13 bases between them. Germline V CDR1 and CDR2: SQVTM, ANQGSEA. The CDR3 sequence is CSVVLGEDYNSPLHF. The CDR3 DNA follows: TGCAGCGTTGTTTTAGGGGAAGACTATAATTCACCCCTCCACTTT.

This clone turned up a few times. The gene calls are TRBV2 and TRBJ2-1; 7 positions match TRBD2. CDR3 length equals 15 residues. The germline CDR1 and CDR2 sequences are SNHLY and FYNNEI. With 3 bases clipped from V and 2 bases from J, the junction kept 4 bases outside the gene matches. DNA for the CDR3: TGTGCCAGCAGTGAGACTAGCCAGCCCTACAATGAGCAGTTCTTC. Its protein product is CASSETSQPYNEQFF.

This clone was recorded once. V and J are TRBV6-1 and TRBJ2-5; 9 positions agree with TRBD1. Trimming at V came to 11 bases and at J to 5 bases, leaving 9 bases not matched to a gene. The CDR3 is 13 amino acids. Per the germline V gene, CDR1 is MNHNS and CDR2 is SASEGT. The CDR3 DNA sequence: TGTGCCTGTGGGACAGGGATCAGGGAGACCCAGTACTTC. Translated, it gives CACGTGIRETQYF.

J is TRBJ1-1 and V is TRBV7-6; D uncertain. The CDR3 consists of 14 residues. With 5 bases removed from V and 1 base from J, the gap between germline ends came to 11 bases. CDR1 and CDR2 (germline): SGHVS, FNYEAQ. CDR3 loop: CASSPGEGNTEAFF. Written as DNA, the CDR3 is TGTGCCAGCAGCCCCGGGGAGGGGAACACTGAAGCTTTCTTT.

The V gene is TRBV7-6, the J gene TRBJ2-7; 9 bases match TRBD2. V gave up 0 bases and J gave up 2 bases; unmatched junction bases: 2. This CDR3 has 15 amino acids. The germline V gene has CDR1 SGHVS and CDR2 FNYEAQ. The CDR3 loop is CASSLAASGTYEQYF. The DNA of the CDR3 is TGTGCCAGCAGCTTAGCGGCTAGCGGGACCTACGAGCAGTACTTC. The full variable domain, completed using reference TRBV7-6 and TRBJ2-7, is GAGVSQSPRYKVTKRGQDVALRCDPISGHVSLYWYRQALGQGPEFLTYFNYEAQQDKSGLPNDRFSAERPEGSISTLTIQRTEQRDSAMYRCASSLAASGTYEQYFGPGTRLTVT.

This chain joins TRBV19 and TRBJ1-4; 7 bases are shared with TRBD1. Unmatched junction bases numbered 9, after V lost 4 bases and J lost 7 bases. CDR1 is LNHDA and CDR2 is SQIVND in the germline V gene (reference sequence). The CDR3 is 15 residues long. The CDR3 DNA follows: TGTGCCAGTAGTAATACAGGGGCCTCCTCTGAAAAACTGTTTTTT. It translates to CASSNTGASSEKLFF.

V and J are TRBV6-6 and TRBJ1-2; TRBD1 aligns across 9 bases. The length of the CDR3 is 13 residues. Germline V lookup: CDR1 MNHNY, CDR2 SVGAGI (reference sequence). Trimming cost V 9 bases and J 6 bases; bases outside gene matches: 8. CDR3 sequence: CASRQGGINGYTF. For the CDR3, the DNA is TGTGCCAGTCGACAGGGGGGGATTAATGGCTACACCTTC.

The rearrangement joins TRBV15 to TRBJ1-1; D uncertain. The ends were cut back, 3 bases at V and 1 base at J, with 12 bases in the middle. The CDR3 is 15 amino acids. CDR1 LNHNV and CDR2 YYDKDF come from the germline V gene (reference sequence). The CDR3 nucleotides read TGTGCCACCAGCAGCCTGACTCGGGAGAACACTGAAGCTTTCTTT. Translating it yields CATSSLTRENTEAFF. Looking up the rest from reference TRBV15 and TRBJ1-1 gives the full variable domain: DAMVIQNPRYQVTQFGKPVTLSCSQTLNHNVMYWYQQKSSQAPKLLFHYYDKDFNNEADTPDNFQSRRPNTSFCFLDIRSPGLGDTAMYLCATSSLTRENTEAFFGQGTRLTVV.

The chain recombines TRBV5-4 with TRBJ2-5; TRBD2 might be the D (5 bases). In germline, CDR1 is SGHNT, CDR2 YYREEE (reference sequence). V lost 0 bases and J 11 bases, leaving 20 bases between the germline ends. This CDR3 has 15 residues. The CDR3 reads CASSLDQAISGEQYF. Written as DNA, the CDR3 is TGTGCCAGCAGCTTGGACCAGGCTATCTCCGGGGAGCAGTACTTC.

In its sample, this clone was seen a few times. The rearrangement uses TRBV6-5 and TRBJ2-7; 14 bases match TRBD2. V trimming: 5 bases; J trimming: 3 bases; junction bases outside the gene matches: 3. The germline CDR1 and CDR2 sequences are MNHEY and SVGAGI. CDR3 length equals 15 residues. This chain's CDR3 is CASSQTSGGVYEQYF. CDR3 sequence (DNA): TGTGCCAGCAGTCAGACTAGCGGGGGGGTCTACGAGCAGTACTTC.

The rearrangement links TRBV2 to TRBJ2-1; 13 bases align to TRBD2. The V gene's germline CDR1 is SNHLY and CDR2 FYNNEI. The ends lost 5 bases at V and 8 bases at J; junction bases unmatched: 6. The CDR3 extends over 15 amino acids. In nucleotides, the CDR3 is TGTGCCAGCAGTAAACTAGCGGGGGGGCTCGATGAGCAGTTCTTC. This encodes CASSKLAGGLDEQFF.

This clone was observed a handful of times. The chain is built from TRBV5-1 and TRBJ1-2; D gene unclear. Germline CDR1 and CDR2: SGHRS and YFSETQ. V was clipped by 0 bases and J by 9 bases, with 6 bases between them. The CDR3 length is 11 residues. CDR3 region: CASSLEESYTF. CDR3 bases: TGCGCCAGCAGCTTGGAGGAGAGCTACACCTTC.

The V and J genes are TRBV5-6 and TRBJ2-7; 9 nucleotides line up with TRBD2. J gave up 3 bases and V 1 base, and 5 bases lay outside the gene matches. Germline V gene sequence: CDR1 SGHDT, CDR2 YYEEEE. The CDR3 is made up of 15 amino acids. The CDR3 DNA sequence: TGTGCCAGCAGCTTGACGCTTAGCGGGGGCTACGAGCAGTACTTC. Its protein is CASSLTLSGGYEQYF.

This chain uses TRBV7-7 with TRBJ1-1; D is undetermined. V lost 1 base to trimming and J lost 6 bases, with 18 bases between them. From germline, CDR1 is SSHAT and CDR2 FNYEAQ (reference sequence). The CDR3 length is 16 residues. The CDR3 DNA sequence: TGTGCCAGCAGCTTAGACGAGCGGGAAAGATCTCCTGAAGCTTTCTTT. Translating gives CASSLDERERSPEAFF.

The chain couples TRBV2 to TRBJ2-6; D is undetermined. Germline loops: CDR1 SNHLY, CDR2 FYNNEI. Deletions cut 7 bases from V and 1 base from J, with 8 bases between. The CDR3 spans 14 residues. The CDR3 DNA follows: TGTGCCAGCAACCCCAGTTCTGGGGCCAACGTCCTGACTTTC. It yields the protein CASNPSSGANVLTF.

The chain couples TRBV5-4 to TRBJ2-3; 7 bases map to TRBD1. V lost 4 bases, J lost 4 bases, and 6 bases stayed unmatched. The germline gives CDR1 SGHNT, CDR2 YYREEE (reference sequence). The CDR3 runs 14 residues. Here the CDR3 reads CASSRQGGPDTQYF. The CDR3 DNA is TGTGCCAGCAGCCGACAGGGTGGCCCAGATACGCAGTATTTT. The variable domain in full, with the rest retrieved from reference TRBV5-4 and TRBJ2-3, is ETGVTQSPTHLIKTRGQQVTLRCSSQSGHNTVSWYQQALGQGPQFIFQYYREEENGRGNFPPRFSGLQFPNYSSELNVNALELDDSALYLCASSRQGGPDTQYFGPGTRLTVL.

The chain is built from TRBV6-5 and TRBJ1-6; weak D call: TRBD1 (5 bases). Trimming stripped 8 bases from V and 10 bases from J, with 18 bases between. Germline loops: CDR1 MNHEY, CDR2 SVGAGI. This CDR3 is built from 14 residues. CDR3: CASGGREAWSPLHF. The CDR3 nucleotides read TGTGCCAGCGGGGGACGGGAGGCTTGGTCACCCCTCCACTTT.

The gene calls are TRBV10-3 and TRBJ2-3, with a weak D call TRBD2 (6 bases). Germline values: CDR1 ENHRY, CDR2 SYGVKD. V was clipped by 6 bases and J by 1 base, with 14 bases between them. The CDR3 spans 15 residues. The CDR3 DNA is TGTGCCATCAGGAGTAGCGGACACGGCACAGATACGCAGTATTTT. Amino acid sequence: CAIRSSGHGTDTQYF.

This chain connects TRBV5-1 to TRBJ2-1; a weak D match, TRBD1 (9 bases). This CDR3 has 15 amino acids. Trimming left V 4 bases short and J 8 bases short, with 19 bases between. Germline V CDR1 and CDR2: SGHRS, YFSETQ. The DNA for the CDR3 is TGCGCCAGCAGCGTAGCGGGACAGGGTACTGATGAGCAGTTCTTC. Its translation: CASSVAGQGTDEQFF.

V and J are TRBV5-4 and TRBJ2-3, with 8 bases identical to TRBD2. The V and J ends lost 0 bases and 4 bases, in that order; junction bases with no gene match: 4. The CDR3 contains 15 residues. The germline gives CDR1 SGHNT, CDR2 YYREEE (reference sequence). The CDR3 spells CASSLVAGSPDTQYF. CDR3 DNA: TGTGCCAGCAGCTTGGTAGCGGGGTCTCCAGATACGCAGTATTTT.

The V and J genes are TRBV30 and TRBJ1-6, with 7 bases fitting TRBD1. Germline loops: CDR1 GTSNPN, CDR2 SVGIG (reference sequence). The CDR3 runs 15 residues. The J segment lost 7 bases and the V segment lost 4 bases, leaving 10 bases of the junction unmatched. CDR3 loop: CAWTAPDRRNSPLHF. Here the CDR3 DNA reads TGTGCCTGGACCGCCCCGGACAGGAGAAATTCACCCCTCCACTTT.

This clone was seen only a few times. The V gene is TRBV5-1, the J gene TRBJ2-7, with 8 bases fitting TRBD1. V was pared by 2 bases and J by 5 bases, with 6 bases of the junction left unmatched. Germline values: CDR1 SGHRS, CDR2 YFSETQ. The CDR3 has 14 amino acids. CDR3 loop: CASSFGQGLNEQYF. CDR3 bases: TGCGCCAGCAGCTTCGGACAGGGTTTGAACGAGCAGTACTTC.

The V call is TRBV30, the J call TRBJ1-1; D perhaps matches TRBD1 (5 bases). The CDR3 loop spans 14 amino acids. V was shortened by 7 bases and J by 2 bases, with 17 bases between the two germline ends. Germline CDR1 is GTSNPN and CDR2 is SVGIG (reference sequence). The CDR3 DNA follows: TGTGCCTTGGGGTTCGGACATCCCAACACTGAAGCTTTCTTT. Translation gives CALGFGHPNTEAFF.

This sequence joins TRBV19 and TRBJ2-2; the match to TRBD1 covers 10 bases. In germline, CDR1 is LNHDA, CDR2 SQIVND (reference sequence). J gave up 8 bases and V 6 bases, and 9 bases lay outside the gene matches. The CDR3 runs 15 residues. CDR3 protein: CASSPGTGAGGELFF. CDR3 sequence (DNA): TGTGCCAGTAGCCCCGGGACAGGGGCTGGAGGGGAGCTGTTTTTT.

The rearrangement joins TRBV19 to TRBJ1-1, with TRBD1 matching over 11 bases. V lost 6 bases and J lost 5; bases outside the gene matches: 2. CDR3 length equals 13 residues. Germline assignment: CDR1 LNHDA and CDR2 SQIVND (reference sequence). The CDR3 region is CASRGTGGTEAFF. In nucleotides, the CDR3 is TGTGCCAGTAGAGGGACAGGGGGTACTGAAGCTTTCTTT. Full variable domain (missing parts from reference TRBV19 and TRBJ1-1): DGGITQSPKYLFRKEGQNVTLSCEQNLNHDAMYWYRQDPGQGLRLIYYSQIVNDFQKGDIAEGYSVSREKKESFPLTVTSAQKNPTAFYLCASRGTGGTEAFFGQGTRLTVV.

CDR3 in DNA: TGTGCCAGTAGTCCCGGGACAGGGGGGAACTACGAGCAGTACTTC. Its protein is CASSPGTGGNYEQYF. The V call is TRBV19, the J call TRBJ2-7, with TRBD1 matching 11 bases. CDR3 length equals 15 residues. The V gene's germline CDR1 is LNHDA and CDR2 SQIVND (reference sequence). The junction had 6 bases not matched to a gene; V was cut back by 5 bases and J by 3 bases.